This T cell receptor beta chain was recorded in a study of T cells in Graves' hyperthyroidism and ophthalmopathy (dated by TCRdb to about 2019). Context from the whole study: Peripheral blood samples were taken at the time of initial diagnosis, prior to any treatment. To identify TCR V-J signatures that set the groups apart, the researchers used a discovery cohort of 100 patients, made up of some 41 with Graves' ophthalmopathy and 55 to 65 with stable Graves' hyperthyroidism. Prospective prediction of ophthalmopathy was tested in an independent validation cohort of about 19 hyperthyroidism patients and 15 to 17 patients who later progressed to ophthalmopathy. The 95 to 100 discovery patients were divided at random into training and test sets in a 7:3 ratio. Thyroid tissue and blood T-cell repertoires from several Graves' hyperthyroidism patients were also compared in the study. After blood sampling, hyperthyroidism patients were treated with methimazole at a starting dose of 30 mg daily, and ophthalmopathy patients were treated with high-dose intravenous methylprednisolone. TCR Vbeta CDR3 sequencing of 135 peripheral blood samples (over 40 ophthalmopathy, roughly 72 hyperthyroidism and around 17 progressor patients) is reported in the paper. Broad study findings and their caveats: A model built on a 13 V-J signature distinguished ophthalmopathy from stable hyperthyroidism, reaching roughly 88% sensitivity and 81% to 83% specificity in cross-validation and 80%/75% in testing. In validation, the model predicted progression to ophthalmopathy a median of around six months before onset, with about 67% sensitivity and 72.22% specificity. Sample size was not statistically predetermined, and investigators were not blinded to group allocation. Most expanded thyroid clonotypes (frequency above 0.001) were also detected in blood, suggesting blood repertoires may reflect thyroid immune responses.

V lost 8 bases and J lost 15 bases; the stretch between them is 17 bases long. The CDR3 spans 11 residues, from the cysteine through the phenylalanine. Only CDR3 DNA is held: 33 bases, read in frame from base 1. TCR beta CDR3 regions were amplified from RNA transcripts. The first round of RT-PCR for the TCR CDR3 was performed with the HTBI primer set and the Qiagen OneStep RT-PCR kit. Libraries were constructed in a second round of multiplex PCR, after which size selection and purification were carried out. Libraries were sequenced paired-end with 100 bp reads on an Illumina HiSeq2000. In the paper's pipeline: Raw data were processed with SOAPnuke, discarding reads with adapters, uncalled bases, mean Phred below 15, or no exact constant-primer or identifier match. COPE v1.2.5 was used to merge the high-quality paired reads, and each unique nucleotide sequence was defined as a clonotype. Clonotypes were aligned to IMGT TRBV, TRBD and TRBJ reference segments using MiTCR v1.1. The analysis included only V-J combinations with a frequency above 0.0001, which together covered approximately 99% of the repertoires. A TCS score was defined as the ratio between F50 (clonal expansion) and ExV (chaos), using BLOSUM62-based TCRdist between CDR3 peptides within each V-J. Welch's t-statistics and random forest reduced 514 V-J features to roughly 13, which were used in a naive Bayes classifier (R e1071). TCRdb trimmed public reads at Q25 via fastp, called clones via MiXCR and kept in-frame beta chains. Each CDR3 protein gets just one entry, which takes the most common genes and DNA from the rows behind it. The V and J calls come from TCRdb's annotation, not from the publication. The sample data list approximately 400,000 distinct CDR3 sequences, and 15% to 20% of these were observed just once. 40% to 45% of the sample is in the top ten clones.

Ophthalmopathy patients had moderately to severely active disease, with a Clinical Activity Score of 3 or more, a NOSPECS grade of 4 or more, and a disease duration of less than 3 months. Patients with uncontrolled infections, other autoimmune diseases, pregnancy or lactation were excluded. Clinical symptoms, serum thyroxine and TRAb, thyroid ultrasound, and orbital computed tomography formed the basis for the diagnoses. PBMCs were isolated from about 10 ml of fresh peripheral blood by Ficoll-Paque density gradient centrifugation. Total RNA was extracted with Trizol reagent, and quality was checked on an Agilent 2100 Bioanalyzer. With respect to this clonotype: What this receptor recognizes is not known. No much larger clonotype is one base removed from it; base qualities were not supplied.

Sequenced: blood. The clonotype was recovered from a man aged 18 to 29 with Graves' ophthalmopathy. Rearrangement joined TRBV12-3 or TRBV12-4 to TRBJ2-1; D gene: possibly TRBD1, on 5 matching bases. The nucleotides are TGTGCCAGCGCCCTGGGGCTAGATCGGTTCTTC. Translated, it reads CASALGLDRFF.